The 12 T cell receptor beta chains listed next were all sequenced from one sample in a study of cytomegalovirus exposure and HLA in healthy donors. Amplification used 60 Vbeta primers and 13 Jbeta primers. Only in-frame clones appear in the TCRdb table, and some are missing; sequencing was by immunoSEQ multiplex PCR. The profile shows 150,000 or so clones, 85% of them singletons. Sequenced sample: PBMCs. The receptors here all came from a man between 18 and 35 years old in good health and CMV-seropositive.

The CDR3 reads CASSGGGLTGADTQYF. The CDR3 DNA is TGTGCCAGCAGCGGGGGAGGGCTTACGGGGGCCGATACGCAGTATTTT. The rearrangement links TRBV13 to TRBJ2-3, with D perhaps matching TRBD2 (7 bases). The CDR3 spans 16 residues. Deletions cut 5 bases from V and 6 bases from J, with 21 bases between. Germline CDR1 PRHDT, CDR2 FYEKMQ (reference sequence).

This chain links TRBV4-3 with TRBJ2-1; D is perhaps TRBD2 (7 bases). In germline, CDR1 is LGHNA, CDR2 YSLEER. V was pared by 8 bases and J by 6 bases, with 14 bases between. The CDR3 sequence is 13 residues long. DNA of the CDR3: TGCGCCAGCGGCGTAGGGGGGGTCAATGAGCAGTTCTTC. This codes for CASGVGGVNEQFF.

The CDR3: CASSPGESYYTF. The CDR3 DNA follows: TGTGCCAGCAGCCCAGGGGAGTCATACTACACCTTC. This chain links TRBV28 with TRBJ1-2; maybe TRBD1 (6 bases). Germline CDR1 and CDR2: MDHEN and SYDVKM. V was pared by 6 bases and J by 10 bases, with 15 bases between. The CDR3 spans 12 residues.

V usage is TRBV21-1 and J usage is TRBJ1-5; TRBD1 is taken as the D call from the table, unchecked against the DNA. TRBV21-1 is described as a pseudogene. There are 20 residues in the CDR3. The CDR3: CASSTDRDRGIDWRNQPQHF. The CDR3 DNA follows: TGTGCCAGCAGCACGGACCGGGACAGGGGAATAGATTGGCGCAATCAGCCCCAGCATTTT.

The table lists this clone with a count of one. V usage is TRBV18 and J usage is TRBJ1-2; perhaps TRBD1 as D (6 bases). V was clipped by 5 bases and J by 2 bases, with 9 bases between them. This CDR3 contains 13 residues. Germline CDR1 reads KGHSH; CDR2 reads LQKENI. The CDR3 DNA sequence: TGTGCCAGCTCAACAGGGCTGAACTATGGCTACACCTTC. It specifies CASSTGLNYGYTF.

The V and J genes are TRBV19 and TRBJ2-3; tentative D call: TRBD2 (5 bases). CDR3 length: 14 residues. The germline V gene has CDR1 LNHDA and CDR2 SQIVND (reference sequence). V lost 1 base to trimming and J lost 9 bases, with 14 bases between them. CDR3 region: CASSIGEIRGTQYF. The CDR3 DNA follows: TGTGCCAGTAGTATAGGGGAGATTCGAGGGACGCAGTATTTT.

The chain combines TRBV15 with TRBJ1-2; D is undetermined. Trimming removed 5 bases from V and 0 bases from J, with 10 bases in between. The CDR3 has 14 residues. Per the germline V gene, CDR1 is LNHNV and CDR2 is YYDKDF (reference sequence). Here the CDR3 reads CATSLERTNYGYTF. CDR3 nucleotide sequence: TGTGCCACCAGCTTGGAGAGGACTAACTATGGCTACACCTTC.

CDR3 amino acids: CASSLTGTGGNGYTF. The CDR3, as DNA: TGTGCCAGCAGCCTCACCGGGACAGGGGGCAATGGCTACACCTTC. V usage is TRBV14 and J usage is TRBJ1-2, with 12 bases identical to TRBD1. With 4 bases clipped from V and 6 bases from J, the junction kept 6 bases outside the gene matches. The CDR3 is made up of 15 amino acids. The V gene's germline CDR1 is SGHDN and CDR2 FVKESK.

This chain connects TRBV7-9 to TRBJ2-1, with 12 bases matching TRBD1. Per the germline V gene, CDR1 is SEHNR and CDR2 is FQNEAQ (reference sequence). CDR3 length: 18 amino acids. The trim removed 1 base at V and 7 bases at J, leaving 11 bases unmatched. CDR3 protein: CASSLGPPGQGAGNEQFF. The DNA of the CDR3 is TGTGCCAGCAGCTTAGGACCCCCGGGACAGGGGGCTGGAAATGAGCAGTTCTTC.

The CDR3 nucleotides are TGTGCCAGCAGTTACTCGCCGTCAACAGGGACCCAGTACTTC. Translated, it gives CASSYSPSTGTQYF. V and J are TRBV6-5 and TRBJ2-5; D is possibly TRBD1 (5 bases). The V gene lost 0 bases and the J gene lost 7 bases, with 12 bases spanning the gap. The CDR3 length is 14 residues. Germline lookup yields CDR1 MNHEY and CDR2 SVGAGI.

The chain carries TRBV5-4 and TRBJ2-5; the match to TRBD2 covers 10 bases. CDR3 size: 15 residues. J gave up 3 bases and V 2 bases, and 4 bases lay outside the gene matches. CDR1 and CDR2 from the germline V gene are SGHNT and YYREEE (reference sequence). DNA for the CDR3: TGTGCCAGCAGCTTCACCGGGACTAGCGAAGAGACCCAGTACTTC. The encoded protein is CASSFTGTSEETQYF.

The chain employs TRBV6-6 and TRBJ2-7; TRBD1 agrees at 10 bases. In germline, CDR1 is MNHNY, CDR2 SVGAGI (reference sequence). The CDR3 loop spans 15 amino acids. Germline trimming cut 4 bases from V and 7 bases from J; bases unmatched to any gene: 10. The CDR3 here is CASSSSGTGDKEQYF. The CDR3 DNA follows: TGTGCCAGCAGTTCTTCCGGGACAGGGGATAAGGAGCAGTACTTC.